The clone carrying this TCR beta chain appeared once. This CDR3 has 15 residues. V lost 8 bases, J lost 3 bases, and 16 bases lay in between. The V gene's germline CDR1 is MNHEY and CDR2 SMNVEV (reference sequence). Assay used: immunoSEQ multiplex PCR; TCRdb lists only in-frame clones, some missing. The sample holds fewer than 3 million clones; 85% to 95% are singletons and the top ten take approximately 0.4%. The sample comes from a study of shared clonotypes between healthy human individuals. Material: naive CD4+ T cells from PBMCs. Documented subset: CD45RA+ positively selected. The gene calls are TRBV27 and TRBJ2-2; perhaps D is TRBD1 or TRBD2 (5 bases each). This TCR derives from a man between 18 and 29 years old in good health. Some clones in this sample may be carry-over from other donors' samples. This chain's CDR3 is CASPPQGPHTGELFF. CDR3 nucleotide sequence: TGTGCCAGCCCCCCCCAGGGACCGCACACCGGGGAGCTGTTTTTT.